One and the same sample provided the 6 T cell receptor beta chains below, sequenced in a study of T cells after yellow fever vaccination. TCRdb re-derived calls from the 5' RACE reads in MiXCR, one entry per CDR3 protein. The data hold 400,000 to 650,000 distinct CDR3 sequences, with 21% observed a single time. Sequenced material: PBMCs, taken roughly 20 days after the first yellow fever vaccination. The receptors were gathered from a man aged 18 to 35 who received the YFV17D yellow fever vaccine.

This clonotype has only a few counts. The chain joins TRBV28 to TRBJ1-1; D is unclear. V lost 5 bases and J lost 1, with 14 bases in between. The CDR3 sequence is 15 residues long. Per the germline V gene, CDR1 is MDHEN and CDR2 is SYDVKM. The CDR3 is CASSPAHNRNTEAFF. The CDR3 nucleotides read TGTGCCAGCAGTCCCGCGCATAACAGGAACACTGAAGCTTTCTTT. Full variable domain (missing parts from reference TRBV28 and TRBJ1-1): DVKVTQSSRYLVKRTGEKVFLECVQDMDHENMFWYRQDPGLGLRLIYFSYDVKMKEKGDIPEGYSVSREKKERFSLILESASTNQTSMYLCASSPAHNRNTEAFFGQGTRLTVV.

This clonotype was picked up a small number of times. The chain employs TRBV7-9 and TRBJ1-3; D not resolved. The CDR3 totals 14 residues. Per germline, CDR1 SEHNR and CDR2 FQNEAQ (reference sequence). The V end was cut by 6 bases, the J end by 0 bases, with 9 bases between. CDR3 DNA: TGTGCCAGCAGGTCGGTGAGCTCTGGAAACACCATATATTTT. Its translation is CASRSVSSGNTIYF.

There are a few counts of this clonotype. J is TRBJ2-7 and V is TRBV6-1, with no clear D. V lost 11 bases and J lost 4, with 18 bases in between. This CDR3 comprises 13 residues. Germline V CDR1 and CDR2: MNHNS, SASEGT. Written as DNA, the CDR3 is TGTGCCGCCGGTCCGTCACCCCATTACGAGCAGTACGTC. Its translation: CAAGPSPHYEQYV.

V gene TRBV10-3 combines with J gene TRBJ2-3; maybe TRBD2 (6 bases). The V and J ends lost 3 bases and 1 base respectively, with 14 bases between them. The CDR3 is made up of 16 amino acids. Looked up from germline, CDR1 is ENHRY and CDR2 is SYGVKD. This chain's CDR3 is CAISEFSGPGTDTQYF. The CDR3 region has the DNA TGTGCCATCAGTGAATTCAGCGGGCCAGGCACAGATACGCAGTATTTT.

The chain is built from TRBV5-1 and TRBJ2-2; unclear D gene. The germline V and J ends were trimmed by 2 bases and 3 bases, with 8 bases remaining between them. The CDR3 is 14 residues long. The germline gives CDR1 SGHRS, CDR2 YFSETQ. The CDR3 DNA reads as TGCGCCAGCAGCTTTAGGACGGACACCGGGGAGCTGTTTTTT. It translates to CASSFRTDTGELFF.

The V gene is TRBV28, the J gene TRBJ1-5; D is uncertain. Looked up from germline, CDR1 is MDHEN and CDR2 is SYDVKM. The V and J ends lost 5 bases and 6 bases respectively, with 17 bases between them. The CDR3 consists of 15 residues. Here the CDR3 DNA reads TGTGCCAGCAGTCCCCGTGACGGACTAGGTCAGCCCCAGCATTTT. Amino acid sequence: CASSPRDGLGQPQHF.